This record looks at one T cell receptor beta chain sequence and its context. Antigen: not known. Trimming took 5 bases from V and 5 from J; bases not matched to a gene: 5. There are 14 residues in the CDR3. The germline gives CDR1 SGHAT, CDR2 FQNNGV. The PCR was carried out with 60 Vbeta primers and 13 Jbeta primers. Some clones are missing from TCRdb's copy, which holds only in-frame ones; the method was immunoSEQ multiplex PCR. This sample has roughly 80,000 clones, with 84% found just once. This sample is part of a study of cytomegalovirus exposure and HLA in healthy donors. Broader study findings: As immune exposure information, only CMV serostatus was available.

This receptor was obtained from a woman between 45 and 65 years old in good health and CMV-seronegative. The sample comprised PBMCs. The chain is built from TRBV11-2 and TRBJ2-4; 8 positions agree with TRBD1. The CDR3, as DNA: TGTGCCAGCAGCCAGGGGGCTAGGGAAAACATTCAGTACTTC. It encodes CASSQGARENIQYF.